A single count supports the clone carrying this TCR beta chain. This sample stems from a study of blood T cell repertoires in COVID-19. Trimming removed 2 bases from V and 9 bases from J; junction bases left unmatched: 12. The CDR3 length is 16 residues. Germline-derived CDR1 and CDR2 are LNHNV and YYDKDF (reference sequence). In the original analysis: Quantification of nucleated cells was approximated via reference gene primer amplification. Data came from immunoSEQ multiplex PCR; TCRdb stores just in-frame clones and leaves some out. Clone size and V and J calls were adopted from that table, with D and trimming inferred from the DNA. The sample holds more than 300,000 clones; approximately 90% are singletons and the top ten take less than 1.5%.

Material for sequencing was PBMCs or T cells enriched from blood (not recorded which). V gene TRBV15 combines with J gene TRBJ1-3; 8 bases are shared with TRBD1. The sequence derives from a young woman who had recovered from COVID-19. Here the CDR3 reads CATSRTRTGSGATIYF. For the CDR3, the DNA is TGTGCCACCAGCAGAACGAGGACAGGGTCTGGTGCCACCATATATTTT.